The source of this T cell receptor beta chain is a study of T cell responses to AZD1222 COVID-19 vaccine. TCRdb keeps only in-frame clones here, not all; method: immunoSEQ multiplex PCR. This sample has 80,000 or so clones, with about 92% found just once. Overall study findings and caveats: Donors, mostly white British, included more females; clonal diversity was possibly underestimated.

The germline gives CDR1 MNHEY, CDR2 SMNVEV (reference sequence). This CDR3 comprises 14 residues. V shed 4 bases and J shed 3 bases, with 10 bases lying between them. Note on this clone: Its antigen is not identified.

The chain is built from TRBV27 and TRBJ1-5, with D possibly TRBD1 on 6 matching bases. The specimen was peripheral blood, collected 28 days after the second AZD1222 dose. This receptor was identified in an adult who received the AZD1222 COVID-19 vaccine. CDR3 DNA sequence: TGTGCCAGCAGTTCCCGACAGGACAATCAGCCCCAGCATTTT. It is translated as CASSSRQDNQPQHF.